The 29 T cell receptor beta chains reported below all come from one sample, sequenced in a study of technical replicates of blood from several donors. Assay used: immunoSEQ multiplex PCR; TCRdb lists only in-frame clones, some missing. In the table there are 91,000 or so clones, approximately 95% of which are singletons. The source material was T cells isolated from PBMCs. The receptor source for this set is a human donor in good health.

The chain couples TRBV9 to TRBJ2-7; 10 bases map to TRBD1. Germline V gene sequence: CDR1 SGDLS, CDR2 YYNGEE. The V segment lost 4 bases and the J segment 6 bases; nucleotides outside the gene matches: 7. The CDR3 extends over 14 amino acids. CDR3 DNA: TGTGCCAGCAGCCTCGACAGGGGGCGGCGCGAGCAGTACTTC. Translating gives CASSLDRGRREQYF. Variable domain in full (rest from reference TRBV9 and TRBJ2-7): DSGVTQTPKHLITATGQRVTLRCSPRSGDLSVYWYQQSLDQGLQFLIQYYNGEERAKGNILERFSAQQFPDLHSELNLSSLELGDSALYFCASSLDRGRREQYFGPGTRLTVT.

V is TRBV29-1 and J is TRBJ2-7; D uncertain. Germline loops: CDR1 SQVTM, CDR2 ANQGSEA. The CDR3 loop spans 13 amino acids. V was pared by 4 bases and J by 0 bases, with 10 bases between. Here the CDR3 reads CSVAGYSSYEQYF. CDR3 sequence (DNA): TGCAGCGTTGCTGGTTACAGCTCCTACGAGCAGTACTTC.

This clone appeared once. This rearrangement joins TRBV27 to TRBJ1-2; 7 positions match TRBD1. V lost 6 bases and J lost 0; bases outside the gene matches: 4. CDR1 is MNHEY, CDR2 SMNVEV, per germline (reference sequence). The CDR3 sequence is 14 residues long. The CDR3: CASSWTGTNYGYTF. The CDR3, as DNA: TGTGCCAGCAGCTGGACAGGTACTAACTATGGCTACACCTTC.

The chain joins TRBV9 to TRBJ1-2; weak D call: TRBD1 (5 bases). This CDR3 is built from 14 residues. V lost 0 bases to trimming and J lost 8 bases, with 14 bases between them. Germline assignment: CDR1 SGDLS and CDR2 YYNGEE. CDR3 region: CASSVATGDRGYTF. The CDR3, as DNA: TGTGCCAGCAGCGTAGCTACGGGGGATAGGGGCTACACCTTC.

The CDR3 loop is CSVGQTTNEKLFF. The CDR3, as DNA: TGCAGCGTTGGCCAGACAACTAATGAAAAACTGTTTTTT. This chain uses TRBV29-1 with TRBJ1-4; D remains unclear. The CDR3 covers 13 residues. Germline CDR1 reads SQVTM; CDR2 reads ANQGSEA. Trimming shortened V by 4 bases and J by 0 bases, and 6 bases separated the two germline ends.

The V and J genes are TRBV11-3 and TRBJ2-1, with 10 bases that match TRBD2. This CDR3 is 15 amino acids long. J was trimmed by 8 bases and V by 1 base; bases with no gene match: 5. Per the germline V gene, CDR1 is SGHNT and CDR2 is YENEEA. CDR3 DNA: TGTGCCAGCAGCTTAGGCCTAGCGGGAGATGATGAGCAGTTCTTC. Residues: CASSLGLAGDDEQFF.

This chain links TRBV5-1 with TRBJ2-3; TRBD2 matches at 8 bases. Germline V lookup: CDR1 SGHRS, CDR2 YFSETQ. V shed 4 bases, J shed 3 bases, and the junction held 4 bases outside the gene matches. CDR3 length equals 14 residues. In nucleotides, the CDR3 is TGCGCCAGCAGCCTGCCGGGGGGGACAGATACGCAGTATTTT. The encoded protein is CASSLPGGTDTQYF.

The V gene is TRBV27, the J gene TRBJ1-1, with D perhaps TRBD1 (6 bases). The CDR3 is 14 residues long. Germline CDR1 reads MNHEY; CDR2 reads SMNVEV (reference sequence). V shed 8 bases and J shed 1 base, with 14 bases lying between them. For the CDR3, the DNA is TGTGCCAGCGGGAAATCGGACAGGAACACTGAAGCTTTCTTT. This codes for CASGKSDRNTEAFF.

The chain combines TRBV19 with TRBJ1-2; D is perhaps TRBD1 (6 bases). The germline gives CDR1 LNHDA, CDR2 SQIVND (reference sequence). V dropped 6 bases and J dropped 4 bases, with 15 bases sitting between them. This CDR3 region has 14 residues. The CDR3 region is CASRKQQGSYGYTF. The DNA of the CDR3 is TGTGCCAGTAGAAAGCAACAGGGTTCCTATGGCTACACCTTC.

The chain employs TRBV28 and TRBJ1-5; maybe TRBD1 (6 bases). The CDR3 contains 21 residues. The germline gives CDR1 MDHEN, CDR2 SYDVKM. Trimming shortened V by 3 bases and J by 0 bases, and 27 bases separated the two germline ends. The chain's CDR3 is CASSFLGRGTYGAYSNQPQHF. CDR3 bases: TGTGCCAGCAGTTTCCTTGGAAGGGGGACCTATGGGGCTTATAGCAATCAGCCCCAGCATTTT.

In this sample, this clone turned up once. This sequence joins TRBV7-6 and TRBJ1-1; D possibly corresponds to TRBD1 (5 bases). Germline CDR1 SGHVS, CDR2 FNYEAQ. There are 16 residues in the CDR3. V dropped 7 bases and J dropped 4 bases, with 22 bases sitting between them. CDR3 protein: CASTLIRGDGGTEAFF. The CDR3 region has the DNA TGTGCCAGCACCCTAATCCGGGGGGACGGGGGCACTGAAGCTTTCTTT.

The chain couples TRBV28 to TRBJ2-2; D is unresolved. This CDR3 has 12 amino acids. V lost 6 bases and J lost 5, with 7 bases in between. The germline V gene encodes CDR1 MDHEN and CDR2 SYDVKM. CDR3 in amino acids: CASSYFTGELFF. The CDR3 nucleotides are TGTGCCAGCAGCTACTTTACCGGGGAGCTGTTTTTT. The whole variable domain, filled in from reference TRBV28 and TRBJ2-2, reads DVKVTQSSRYLVKRTGEKVFLECVQDMDHENMFWYRQDPGLGLRLIYFSYDVKMKEKGDIPEGYSVSREKKERFSLILESASTNQTSMYLCASSYFTGELFFGEGSRLTVL.

The chain employs TRBV19 and TRBJ2-7; TRBD2 aligns across 9 bases. The CDR3 runs to 13 residues. Germline CDR1 is LNHDA and CDR2 is SQIVND (reference sequence). With 7 bases clipped from V and 5 bases from J, the junction kept 6 bases outside the gene matches. Here the CDR3 DNA reads TGTGCCAGTAATAGCGGGAGCACCAACGAGCAGTACTTC. It encodes CASNSGSTNEQYF.

This chain links TRBV19 with TRBJ2-4; a weak D match, TRBD1 (5 bases). CDR1 is LNHDA and CDR2 is SQIVND in the germline V gene (reference sequence). Trimming took 7 bases from V and 8 from J, leaving 12 bases between them. CDR3 length equals 12 residues. In DNA form, the CDR3 reads TGTGCCAGTAAGGCAGGGTGGGACATTCAGTACTTC. Amino acids: CASKAGWDIQYF.

V is TRBV5-3 and J is TRBJ1-1, with D perhaps matching TRBD1 (6 bases). TRBV5-3 is placed among ORFs of uncertain function. Trimming stripped 4 bases from V and 12 bases from J, with 16 bases between. CDR3 length equals 12 residues. The CDR3 DNA reads TGTGCCAGAAGCGGTGACAGGATAAATCCTTTCTTT. As protein: CARSGDRINPFF.

The genes are TRBV9 and TRBJ1-2, with 7 bases that match TRBD1. CDR3 length equals 13 residues. With V trimmed by 0 bases and J by 6 bases, 2 bases remained unmatched. The germline gives CDR1 SGDLS, CDR2 YYNGEE. The CDR3 sequence is CASSVGQGDGYTF. CDR3 nucleotides: TGTGCCAGCAGCGTAGGACAGGGAGATGGCTACACCTTC.

The gene calls are TRBV10-3 and TRBJ2-5; the match to TRBD2 covers 13 bases. This CDR3 has 17 residues. V lost 3 bases and J lost 5; bases outside the gene matches: 9. The germline V gene encodes CDR1 ENHRY and CDR2 SYGVKD. The CDR3 DNA follows: TGTGCCATCAGTGATGGACTAGCGGGAGCTTTTAGGGAGACCCAGTACTTC. Translation: CAISDGLAGAFRETQYF.

The V call is TRBV5-4, the J call TRBJ2-7; TRBD2 matches 7 bases. From germline, CDR1 is SGHNT and CDR2 YYREEE (reference sequence). The length of the CDR3 is 14 residues. Trimming at V came to 2 bases and at J to 5 bases, leaving 7 bases not matched to a gene. CDR3 sequence: CASSFYIRGDEQYF. The CDR3 region has the DNA TGTGCCAGCAGCTTTTATATCCGGGGGGACGAGCAGTACTTC.

This clone turned up a few times. This chain connects TRBV21-1 to TRBJ1-1. TRBV21-1 is marked as a pseudogene. This CDR3 spans 15 amino acids. CDR3 sequence: CASSKGWGGNTEAFF. The CDR3 DNA is TGTGCCAGCAGCAAAGGTTGGGGGGGGAACACTGAAGCTTTCTTT.

The chain couples TRBV13 to TRBJ1-3; D remains ambiguous. The CDR3 runs 17 residues. V lost 3 bases, J lost 2 bases, and 17 bases lay in between. Germline assignment: CDR1 PRHDT and CDR2 FYEKMQ (reference sequence). The CDR3 DNA is TGTGCCAGCAGCTTTGAGGGAGGGATCCCAACTGGAAACACCATATATTTT. Translated, it gives CASSFEGGIPTGNTIYF.

V usage is TRBV19 and J usage is TRBJ2-2; 8 bases fit TRBD1. The V segment lost 6 bases and the J segment 4 bases; nucleotides outside the gene matches: 7. From germline, CDR1 is LNHDA and CDR2 SQIVND (reference sequence). The CDR3 is 15 residues long. The CDR3 sequence is CASSSWTGFTGELFF. The CDR3 nucleotides are TGTGCCAGTAGCTCGTGGACAGGGTTCACCGGGGAGCTGTTTTTT.

The V gene is TRBV7-2, the J gene TRBJ2-3, with a weak D call TRBD1 (6 bases). CDR3 length equals 14 residues. CDR1 is SGHTA, CDR2 FQGNSA, per germline. Trimming stripped 6 bases from V and 4 bases from J, with 14 bases between. The CDR3 DNA reads as TGTGCCAGCAGATCCACCCAGGGGTCAGATACGCAGTATTTT. It is translated as CASRSTQGSDTQYF.

The DNA of the CDR3 is TGTGCCAGTAGTATGGGGGGGCTCCAGCCCCAGCATTTT. This sequence encodes CASSMGGLQPQHF. The chain uses TRBV19 and TRBJ1-5; a possible D gene is TRBD1 (6 bases). Looked up from germline, CDR1 is LNHDA and CDR2 is SQIVND (reference sequence). The V end lost 3 bases, the J end lost 7 bases, and 10 bases lay between the germline ends. The CDR3 spans 13 residues.

The chain uses TRBV30 and TRBJ2-7; 8 nucleotides align to TRBD2. CDR1 GTSNPN and CDR2 SVGIG come from the germline V gene (reference sequence). Trimming at V came to 4 bases and at J to 3 bases, leaving 8 bases not matched to a gene. CDR3 length: 14 amino acids. In DNA form, the CDR3 reads TGTGCCTGGAAGTTCACTAGCGGAGTCTACGAGCAGTACTTC. Its translation: CAWKFTSGVYEQYF.

V and J are TRBV19 and TRBJ2-1; the D is unclear. V was shortened by 4 bases and J by 2 bases, with 9 bases between the two germline ends. In germline, CDR1 is LNHDA, CDR2 SQIVND (reference sequence). This CDR3 is 14 amino acids long. The CDR3 sequence: CASSTEVAYNEQFF. DNA of the CDR3: TGTGCCAGTAGTACAGAAGTAGCCTACAATGAGCAGTTCTTC.

The rearrangement joins TRBV7-8 to TRBJ1-1, with 11 bases matching TRBD1. The CDR3 extends over 13 amino acids. Germline CDR1 SGHVS, CDR2 FQNEAQ. V was pared by 5 bases and J by 8 bases, with 4 bases of the junction left unmatched. The CDR3 sequence: CASSRDRGSEAFF. Here the CDR3 DNA reads TGTGCCAGCAGCCGGGACAGGGGGTCAGAAGCTTTCTTT.

The rearrangement joins TRBV5-1 to TRBJ2-1; D not resolved. The CDR3 runs to 15 residues. The ends were cut back, 1 base at V and 4 bases at J, with 12 bases in the middle. Germline CDR1 and CDR2: SGHRS and YFSETQ. The CDR3 loop reads CASSLSLVVYNEQFF. The CDR3 nucleotides are TGCGCCAGCAGCTTGTCTTTAGTGGTTTACAATGAGCAGTTCTTC.

This clone has a handful of counts. The chain links TRBV7-9 to TRBJ1-1; 8 bases align to TRBD1. The CDR3 length is 17 residues. Trimming at V came to 5 bases and at J to 0 bases, leaving 11 bases not matched to a gene. The germline V gene encodes CDR1 SEHNR and CDR2 FQNEAQ (reference sequence). The CDR3 nucleotides read TGTGCCAGCAGCCGTCAAACAGGGGGGGTGATGAACACTGAAGCTTTCTTT. It codes for CASSRQTGGVMNTEAFF.

This chain uses TRBV7-9 with TRBJ2-7, with 7 bases identical to TRBD2. J was trimmed by 4 bases and V by 10 bases; bases with no gene match: 7. CDR3 size: 12 residues. Germline V lookup: CDR1 SEHNR, CDR2 FQNEAQ (reference sequence). The CDR3 DNA reads TGTGCCATTGGAACTAGCGTTTACGAGCAGTACTTC. This sequence encodes CAIGTSVYEQYF.